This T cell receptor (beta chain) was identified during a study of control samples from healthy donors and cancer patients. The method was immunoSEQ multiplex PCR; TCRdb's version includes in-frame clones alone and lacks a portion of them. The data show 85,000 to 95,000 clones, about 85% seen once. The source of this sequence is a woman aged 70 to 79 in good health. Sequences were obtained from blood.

The CDR3, as DNA: TGTGCCAGCAGCCCGAGGTCGGGGTATGATACCGGGGAGCTGTTTTTT. The encoded protein is CASSPRSGYDTGELFF. The rearrangement uses TRBV13 and TRBJ2-2, with D tentatively TRBD2 (5 bases). Trimming stripped 5 bases from V and 5 bases from J, with 18 bases between. The CDR3 covers 16 residues. Germline CDR1 PRHDT, CDR2 FYEKMQ (reference sequence).